This entry is about one T cell receptor beta chain. Its specificity is unknown. The source of the sample is a study of shared clonotypes between healthy human individuals. The wider study: Donors had three CD4 naive, three CD4 memory, two CD8 naive and one CD8 memory plate apiece.

TCRdb's copy holds only in-frame clones and misses some; the assay was immunoSEQ multiplex PCR. The table lists 2 million to 2.5 million clones, more than 85% of them singletons, with approximately 0.4% in the top ten. This CDR3 comprises 12 residues. Germline loops: CDR1 MDHEN, CDR2 SYDVKM. V was shortened by 10 bases and J by 3 bases, with 12 bases between the two germline ends. The donors, healthy adults who were HIV-negative, had experienced no recent acute infections or vaccinations. All donors were Caucasian adults living in Nashville, Tennessee. Study outcomes and limitations: Large depth notwithstanding, sorted-subset sequencing proved incomplete by rarefaction.

The chain carries TRBV28 and TRBJ1-1; no clear D. The clonotype originates from a man aged 18 to 29 in good health. Some clones in this sample may be carry-over from other donors' samples. Sequencing was performed on naive CD4+ T cells from PBMCs. Subset noted: CD45RA+ positively selected. CDR3 sequence (DNA): TGTGCCACCAACGTGGCTGACACTGAAGCTTTCTTT. This encodes CATNVADTEAFF.